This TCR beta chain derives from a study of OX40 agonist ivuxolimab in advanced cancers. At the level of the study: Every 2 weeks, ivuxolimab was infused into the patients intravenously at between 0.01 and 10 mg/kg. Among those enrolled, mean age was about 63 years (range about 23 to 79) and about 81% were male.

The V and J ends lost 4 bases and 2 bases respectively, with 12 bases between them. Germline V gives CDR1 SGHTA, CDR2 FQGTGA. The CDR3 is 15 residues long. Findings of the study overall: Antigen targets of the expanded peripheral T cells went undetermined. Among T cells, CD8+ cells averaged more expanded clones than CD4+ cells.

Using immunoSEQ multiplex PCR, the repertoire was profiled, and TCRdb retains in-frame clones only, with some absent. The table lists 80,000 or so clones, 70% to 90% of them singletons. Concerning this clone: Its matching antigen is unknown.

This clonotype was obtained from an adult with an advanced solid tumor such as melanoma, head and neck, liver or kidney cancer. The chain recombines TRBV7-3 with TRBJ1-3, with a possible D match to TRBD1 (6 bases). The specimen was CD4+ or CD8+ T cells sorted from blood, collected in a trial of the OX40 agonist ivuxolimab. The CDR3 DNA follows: TGTGCCAGCAGCTCGGACAGCGCACCTGGAAACACCATATATTTT. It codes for CASSSDSAPGNTIYF.